This T cell receptor beta chain derives from a study of early T cells in non-severe SARS-CoV-2 infection. The CDR3 is 15 amino acids. Germline V CDR1 and CDR2: LGHNT, FRNRAP. Trimming pared 2 bases from V and 0 bases from J, leaving 10 bases between. From the 5' RACE reads, TCRdb called clonotypes with MiXCR, one entry per CDR3 protein. The profile shows about 110,000 distinct CDR3 sequences, about 12% of them singletons. The TCR sequence derives from an adult who was a healthcare worker with PCR-confirmed SARS-CoV-2 infection or an uninfected control (not recorded which). The chain carries TRBV12-5 and TRBJ1-1; no definite D call. Sequenced sample: whole blood. This chain's CDR3 is CASGLPTVMNTEAFF. Here the CDR3 DNA reads TGTGCTAGTGGTTTGCCAACAGTGATGAACACTGAAGCTTTCTTT.